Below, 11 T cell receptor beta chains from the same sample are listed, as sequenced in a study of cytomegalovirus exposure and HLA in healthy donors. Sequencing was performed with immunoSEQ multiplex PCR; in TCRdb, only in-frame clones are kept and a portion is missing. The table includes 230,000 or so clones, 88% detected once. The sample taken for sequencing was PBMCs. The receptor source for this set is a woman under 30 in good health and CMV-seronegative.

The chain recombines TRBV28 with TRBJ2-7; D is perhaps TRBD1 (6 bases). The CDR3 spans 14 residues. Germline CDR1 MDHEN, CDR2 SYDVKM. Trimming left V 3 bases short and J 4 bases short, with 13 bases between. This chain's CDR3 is CASSFVGTRYEQYF. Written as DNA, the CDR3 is TGTGCCAGCAGTTTCGTTGGGACACGGTACGAGCAGTACTTC.

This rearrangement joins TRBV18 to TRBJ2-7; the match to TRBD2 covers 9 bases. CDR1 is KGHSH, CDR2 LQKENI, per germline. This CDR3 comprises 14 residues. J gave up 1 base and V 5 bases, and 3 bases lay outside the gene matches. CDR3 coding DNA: TGTGCCAGCTCATCGACTAGCGGATCCTACGAGCAGTACTTC. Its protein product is CASSSTSGSYEQYF.

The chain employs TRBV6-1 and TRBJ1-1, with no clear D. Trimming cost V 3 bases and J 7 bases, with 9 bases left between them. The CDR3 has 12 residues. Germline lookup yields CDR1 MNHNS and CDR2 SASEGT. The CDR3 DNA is TGTGCCAGCAGTGAGGTCGGACTTGAAGCTTTCTTT. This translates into CASSEVGLEAFF.

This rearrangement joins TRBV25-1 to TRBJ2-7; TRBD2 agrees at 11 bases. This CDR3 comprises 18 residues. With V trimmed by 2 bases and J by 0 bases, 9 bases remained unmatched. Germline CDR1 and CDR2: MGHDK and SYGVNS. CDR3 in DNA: TGTGCCAGCAGTGAAGGCCAGGGACTAGCGGACATCTCCTACGAGCAGTACTTC. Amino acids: CASSEGQGLADISYEQYF.

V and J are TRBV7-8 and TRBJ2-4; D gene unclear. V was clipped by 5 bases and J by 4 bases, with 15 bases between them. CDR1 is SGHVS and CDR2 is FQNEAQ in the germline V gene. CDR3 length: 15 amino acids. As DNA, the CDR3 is TGTGCCAGCAGCCCCTATCTGGAGAGGAAAAACATTCAGTACTTC. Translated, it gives CASSPYLERKNIQYF.

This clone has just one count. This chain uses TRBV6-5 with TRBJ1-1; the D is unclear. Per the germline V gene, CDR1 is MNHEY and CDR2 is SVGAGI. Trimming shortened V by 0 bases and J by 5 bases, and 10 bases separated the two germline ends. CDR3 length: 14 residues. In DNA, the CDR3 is TGTGCCAGCAGTTACTCCCGAGGGAGGACTGAAGCTTTCTTT. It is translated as CASSYSRGRTEAFF.

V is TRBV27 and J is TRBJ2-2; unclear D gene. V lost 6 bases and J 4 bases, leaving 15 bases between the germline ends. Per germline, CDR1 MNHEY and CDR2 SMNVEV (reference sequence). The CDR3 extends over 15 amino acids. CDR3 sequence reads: CASRTRNTVTGELFF. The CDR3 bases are TGTGCCAGCAGAACCAGGAATACAGTCACCGGGGAGCTGTTTTTT.

This chain's CDR3 is CASSPGWETQYF. In DNA form, the CDR3 reads TGTGCCAGCAGCCCCGGGTGGGAGACCCAGTACTTC. This chain uses TRBV7-2 with TRBJ2-5; no definite D call. The CDR3 spans 12 residues. In germline, CDR1 is SGHTA, CDR2 FQGNSA. Trimming cost V 5 bases and J 5 bases, with 9 bases left between them. Combining the CDR3 with reference TRBV7-2 and TRBJ2-5 gives the whole variable domain GAGVSQSPSNKVTEKGKDVELRCDPISGHTALYWYRQSLGQGLEFLIYFQGNSAPDKSGLPSDRFSAERTGGSVSTLTIQRTQQEDSAVYLCASSPGWETQYFGPGTRLLVL.

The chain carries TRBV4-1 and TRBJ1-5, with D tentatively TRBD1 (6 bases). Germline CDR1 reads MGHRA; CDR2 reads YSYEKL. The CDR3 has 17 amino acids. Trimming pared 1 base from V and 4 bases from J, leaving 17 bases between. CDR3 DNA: TGCGCCAGCAGCCAAGGAGCTCCAGGGGCGCTTAATCAGCCCCAGCATTTT. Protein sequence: CASSQGAPGALNQPQHF.

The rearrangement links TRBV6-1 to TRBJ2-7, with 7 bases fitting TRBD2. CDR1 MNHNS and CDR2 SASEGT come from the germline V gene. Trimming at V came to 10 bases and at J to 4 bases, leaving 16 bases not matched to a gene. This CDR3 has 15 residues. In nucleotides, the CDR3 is TGTGCCACCATAAGACCGGGGCGGGGGACTTACGAGCAGTACTTC. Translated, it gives CATIRPGRGTYEQYF.

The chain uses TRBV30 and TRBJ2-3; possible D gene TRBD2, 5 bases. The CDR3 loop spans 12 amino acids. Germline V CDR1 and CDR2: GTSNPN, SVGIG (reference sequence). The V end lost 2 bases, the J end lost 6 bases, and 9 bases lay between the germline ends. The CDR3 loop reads CAWSRGGDTQYF. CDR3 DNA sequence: TGTGCCTGGAGTCGGGGTGGGGATACGCAGTATTTT.